This T cell receptor beta chain was observed in a study of blood T cell repertoires in COVID-19. Study summary: The cDNA or gDNA used as material had been derived from T cells, B-cell-depleted T cells, or PBMCs.

As handled by the study authors: How many nucleated cells were present was estimated from reference gene primer amplification. Some clones are missing from TCRdb's copy, which holds only in-frame ones; the method was immunoSEQ multiplex PCR. For V, J and clone size, that table is used; D and trimming come from the DNA. The data contain 35,000 to 50,000 clones, approximately 86% of them singletons. In this sample, this clone turned up once. Sequencing used peripheral blood. The TCR was taken from a woman older than 75 with active COVID-19.

The DNA for the CDR3 is TGTGCCAGCAGCGTAGGGACAGGGTCCTATGGCTACACCTTC. The encoded protein is CASSVGTGSYGYTF. The rearrangement uses TRBV7-9 and TRBJ1-2; 9 bases are a match to TRBD1. The CDR3 contains 14 residues. Looked up from germline, CDR1 is SEHNR and CDR2 is FQNEAQ (reference sequence). With V trimmed by 5 bases and J by 4 bases, 5 bases remained unmatched.